This T cell receptor beta chain emerged from a study of CD8+ T cells in alopecia areata. Across the study: Using the percentage of affected scalp area, treated patients' severity was scored.

Treatment defined: oral pan-JAK inhibitor, 5-10 mg twice daily. The researchers isolated CD4+ and CD8+ T cells from PBMCs by sorting. RNA extraction was followed by reverse transcription into cDNA, which acted as the sequencing template. Here immunoSEQ multiplex PCR was the method, and the copy in TCRdb shows in-frame clones only, minus some. This table has about 220,000 clones, about 58% appearing once. Germline values: CDR1 MGHRA, CDR2 YSYEKL. The CDR3 contains 14 residues. Trimming cost V 1 base and J 2 bases, with 8 bases left between them. This clonotype originated in a human donor with alopecia areata. This material consisted of CD4+ T cells sorted from blood, taken at week 4, from a patient treated with tofacitinib. The genes are TRBV4-1 and TRBJ1-1; unclear D gene. DNA of the CDR3: TGCGCCAGCAGCCAAGTCTCCCTAAACACTGAAGCTTTCTTT. It translates to CASSQVSLNTEAFF.